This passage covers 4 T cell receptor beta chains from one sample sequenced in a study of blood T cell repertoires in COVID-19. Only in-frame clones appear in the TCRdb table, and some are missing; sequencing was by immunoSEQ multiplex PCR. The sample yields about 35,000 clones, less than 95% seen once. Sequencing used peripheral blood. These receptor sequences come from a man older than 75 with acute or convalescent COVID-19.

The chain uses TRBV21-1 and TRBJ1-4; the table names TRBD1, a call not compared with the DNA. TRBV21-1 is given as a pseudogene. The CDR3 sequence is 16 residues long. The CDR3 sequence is CASSQCQWTGVEKLFF. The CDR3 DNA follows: TGTGCCAGCAGCCAATGTCAGTGGACAGGGGTCGAAAAACTGTTTTTT.

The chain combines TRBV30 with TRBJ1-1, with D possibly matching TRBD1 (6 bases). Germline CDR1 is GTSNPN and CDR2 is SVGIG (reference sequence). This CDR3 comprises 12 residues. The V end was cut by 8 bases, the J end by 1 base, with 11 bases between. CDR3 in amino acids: CAGGGGNTEAFF. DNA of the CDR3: TGTGCCGGAGGGGGGGGGAACACTGAAGCTTTCTTT.

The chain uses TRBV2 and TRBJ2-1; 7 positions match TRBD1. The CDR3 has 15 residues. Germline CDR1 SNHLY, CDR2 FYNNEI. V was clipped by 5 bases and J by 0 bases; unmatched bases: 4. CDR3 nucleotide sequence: TGTGCCAGCAGTTCGGACAGGAGCTCCTACAATGAGCAGTTCTTC. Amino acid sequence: CASSSDRSSYNEQFF.

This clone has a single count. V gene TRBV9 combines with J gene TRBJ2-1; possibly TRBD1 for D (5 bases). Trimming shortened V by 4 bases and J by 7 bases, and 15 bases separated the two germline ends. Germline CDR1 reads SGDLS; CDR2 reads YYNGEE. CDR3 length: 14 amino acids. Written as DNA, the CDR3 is TGTGCCAGCAGCCGGACATCTACCTGGAATGAGCAGTTCTTC. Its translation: CASSRTSTWNEQFF.